This is a list of T cell receptor beta chains from one sample in a study of prognosis after radiotherapy for stage I lung cancer. TCRdb reprocessed the multiplex PCR reads with MiXCR, giving one entry per CDR3 protein. The sample comprises about 14,000 distinct CDR3 sequences, 55% to 60% of which are singletons, and about 25% rests with the top ten. The source material was PBMCs, sampled before or after stereotactic body radiation therapy (not recorded which). The receptors stem from a donor over 45 with non-small cell lung cancer. Each CDR3 is given with its conserved first and last residue. D genes are given only for firm matches. Not every row has a clone size; where given, it reads once, few, many or a size class.

J gene | clone size | D gene | V gene | CDR3 protein | CDR3 DNA
TRBJ1-2 | medium-sized | - | TRBV20-1 | CSARDSYFSGYTF | TGCAGTGCTAGAGATAGTTACTTTAGTGGCTACACCTTC
TRBJ1-2 | medium-sized | - | TRBV6-1 | CASSPGSNYGYTF | TGTGCCAGCTCACCGGGTTCGAACTATGGCTACACCTTC
TRBJ2-7 | - | TRBD1 | TRBV6-9 | CASSYSGVLGTGRSYEQYF | TGTGCCAGCAGTTACTCCGGCGTACTTGGGACAGGGAGGTCCTACGAGCAGTACTTC
TRBJ2-3 | many | TRBD2 | TRBV5-6 | CASRRLAGGLTDTQYF | TGTGCCAGCAGACGACTAGCGGGAGGGCTCACAGATACGCAGTATTTT
TRBJ2-7 | - | - | TRBV20-1 | CSARGTDSSYEQYF | TGCAGTGCTAGGGGGACGGATAGCTCCTACGAGCAGTACTTC
TRBJ1-1 | - | - | TRBV20-1 | CSAARGGDTEAFF | TGCAGTGCTGCGAGGGGGGGGGATACTGAAGCTTTCTTT
TRBJ1-5 | - | TRBD1 | TRBV7-2 | CASSRDRVQPQHF | TGTGCCAGCAGCCGGGACAGGGTACAGCCCCAGCATTTT
TRBJ2-7 | - | - | TRBV20-1 | CSAPDSYEHYF | TGCAGTGCTCCGGACTCCTACGAGCATTACTTC
TRBJ2-2 | once | TRBD2 | TRBV12-3/TRBV12-4 | CASSFGLAETGELFF | TGTGCCAGCAGTTTTGGACTAGCTGAGACCGGGGAGCTGTTTTTT
TRBJ2-7 | few | TRBD1 | TRBV6-1 | CASGYGTGMYEQYF | TGTGCCAGCGGCTACGGGACAGGGATGTACGAGCAGTACTTC
TRBJ1-2 | - | - | TRBV30 | CAWSGQANGYTF | TGTGCCTGGAGTGGGCAGGCGAATGGCTACACCTTC
TRBJ2-1 | - | TRBD2 | TRBV7-8 | CASSPSTSGHSYNEQFF | TGTGCCAGCAGCCCCTCCACTAGCGGCCATTCCTACAATGAGCAGTTCTTC
TRBJ1-5 | - | TRBD1 | TRBV28 | CASIDRGGQPQHF | TGTGCCAGCATTGACAGGGGAGGTCAGCCCCAGCATTTT
TRBJ2-1 | medium-sized | - | TRBV3-1 | CASSQRDTVNEQFF | TGTGCCAGCAGCCAACGGGACACGGTGAATGAGCAGTTCTTC
TRBJ1-6 | - | - | TRBV10-3 | CAISEGGTGSTLHF | TGTGCCATCAGTGAAGGAGGCACAGGCTCAACCCTCCACTTT
TRBJ1-2 | - | - | TRBV11-2 | CASSPFRDYGYTF | TGTGCCAGCAGCCCATTCCGGGACTATGGCTACACCTTC
TRBJ2-2 | many | - | TRBV29-1 | CSVEVPGISGNTGELFF | TGCAGCGTTGAAGTACCGGGCATTTCCGGGAACACCGGGGAGCTGTTTTTT
TRBJ1-3 | many | TRBD1 | TRBV6-1 | CASSSDRGRSGNTIYF | TGTGCCAGCAGTAGCGACAGGGGCCGCTCTGGAAACACCATATATTTT
TRBJ2-5 | many | - | TRBV7-3 | CASSPTGSGETQYF | TGTGCCAGCAGTCCAACAGGGTCGGGCGAGACCCAGTACTTC
TRBJ2-3 | - | TRBD2 | TRBV20-1 | CSAPSTSGRAADTQYF | TGCAGTGCCCCTTCGACTAGCGGGAGGGCCGCAGATACGCAGTATTTT
TRBJ2-3 | many | TRBD2 | TRBV4-1 | CASSQEERRELGTDTQYF | TGCGCCAGCAGCCAAGAAGAAAGGCGGGAGTTAGGGACAGATACGCAGTATTTT
TRBJ2-1 | - | - | TRBV11-1 | CASNPLDSSYNEQFF | TGTGCCAGCAACCCACTGGACAGCTCCTACAATGAGCAGTTCTTC
TRBJ1-4 | - | - | TRBV20-1 | CSALGTFDEKLFF | TGCAGTGCTCTCGGGACGTTTGATGAAAAACTGTTTTTT
TRBJ1-4 | - | - | TRBV19 | CASSIGTSANEKLFF | TGTGCCAGTAGTATAGGGACCTCGGCTAATGAAAAACTGTTTTTT
TRBJ2-1 | - | - | TRBV2 | CASSPTPLGENEQFF | TGTGCCAGCAGCCCTACTCCTCTAGGTGAGAATGAGCAGTTCTTC
TRBJ2-7 | hyperexpanded | TRBD2 | TRBV19 | CASSSGGTSIYEQYF | TGTGCCAGTAGCAGTGGCGGGACTAGTATATACGAGCAGTACTTC
TRBJ2-7 | once | - | TRBV2 | CTSREDCYEQYF | TGTACCAGCAGGGAGGACTGCTACGAGCAGTACTTC
TRBJ2-5 | - | - | TRBV11-3 | CASSLGRVSLWETQYF | TGTGCCAGCAGCTTAGGTAGGGTCTCGTTATGGGAGACCCAGTACTTC
TRBJ1-2 | - | TRBD1 | TRBV15 | CATSKGRQGINFYTF | TGTGCCACCAGCAAGGGCAGACAGGGTATCAATTTCTACACCTTC
TRBJ1-1 | medium-sized | - | TRBV5-1 | CASSHPTTGNTEAFF | TGCGCCAGCAGCCACCCAACAACAGGCAACACTGAAGCTTTCTTT
TRBJ1-2 | medium-sized | - | TRBV30 | CAWSPFGGYRLYGYTF | TGTGCCTGGAGTCCCTTCGGTGGGTACAGGCTCTATGGCTACACCTTC
TRBJ2-7 | - | TRBD2 | TRBV4-1 | CASIRAHSGTGGHEQYF | TGCGCCAGCATCCGCGCTCACTCCGGGACGGGGGGACACGAGCAGTACTTC
TRBJ1-2 | medium-sized | - | TRBV5-1 | CASSLAVSGRRDGYTF | TGCGCCAGCAGCTTGGCGGTGTCAGGGCGAAGGGATGGCTACACCTTC
TRBJ2-3 | medium-sized | - | TRBV11-3 | CASSLVQGSNTQYF | TGTGCCAGCAGCTTAGTACAGGGTTCGAATACGCAGTATTTT
TRBJ2-7 | - | - | TRBV5-4 | CASSLSPGQEAYEQYF | TGTGCCAGCTCCCTGTCCCCTGGACAAGAAGCCTACGAGCAGTACTTC
TRBJ2-3 | - | TRBD1 | TRBV12-3/TRBV12-4 | CASSYDRGADTQYF | TGTGCCAGCAGTTATGACAGGGGGGCAGATACGCAGTATTTT
TRBJ2-1 | medium-sized | TRBD2 | TRBV5-6 | CASSFAPGLASNEQFF | TGTGCCAGCAGCTTCGCCCCCGGACTAGCGAGCAATGAGCAGTTCTTC
TRBJ2-7 | - | - | TRBV6-1 | CASILGQPTVEQYF | TGTGCCAGCATCCTAGGACAGCCGACGGTCGAGCAGTACTTC
TRBJ2-3 | many | TRBD2 | TRBV12-5 | CASGLGTSGGDTQYF | TGTGCTAGTGGTTTGGGCACTAGCGGGGGCGATACGCAGTATTTT
TRBJ2-1 | medium-sized | - | TRBV6-1 | CASSHIRVPGYNEQFF | TGTGCCAGCAGTCACATCAGGGTCCCCGGTTACAATGAGCAGTTCTTC
TRBJ2-7 | medium-sized | - | TRBV20-1 | CSARGRDFYEQYF | TGCAGTGCTAGAGGAAGGGACTTCTACGAGCAGTACTTC
TRBJ2-5 | - | - | TRBV29-1 | CSAPEPPCRDTQYF | TGCAGCGCCCCGGAGCCCCCCTGCAGGGATACCCAGTACTTC
TRBJ2-3 | medium-sized | - | TRBV9 | CASSVVGPGHTQYF | TGTGCCAGCAGCGTAGTGGGTCCAGGGCATACGCAGTATTTT
TRBJ2-7 | many | - | TRBV24-1 | CATSDLRGVKSYEQYF | TGTGCCACCAGTGATTTGAGAGGGGTAAAATCCTACGAGCAGTACTTC
TRBJ1-4 | many | - | TRBV19 | CASKATVNEKLFF | TGTGCCAGTAAGGCGACAGTGAATGAAAAACTGTTTTTT
TRBJ1-1 | - | - | TRBV11-2 | CASSLSQSTEAFF | TGTGCCAGCAGCTTAAGTCAATCCACTGAAGCTTTCTTT
TRBJ2-7 | few | TRBD2 | TRBV30 | CAWRMRGAGEQYF | TGTGCCTGGAGGATGCGGGGGGCGGGGGAGCAGTACTTC
TRBJ2-5 | many | - | TRBV10-3 | CAISGQAEETQYF | TGTGCCATCAGTGGACAGGCGGAAGAGACCCAGTACTTC
TRBJ2-1 | many | TRBD2 | TRBV20-1 | CSAGGASGYNEQFF | TGCAGTGCGGGTGGAGCTAGCGGGTACAATGAGCAGTTCTTC
TRBJ2-7 | medium-sized | - | TRBV5-1 | CASSYGGEEQYF | TGCGCCAGCAGCTACGGGGGAGAAGAGCAGTACTTC
TRBJ1-2 | medium-sized | - | TRBV3-1 | CASSPTRGSYGYTF | TGTGCCAGCAGCCCAACCCGAGGGAGCTATGGCTACACCTTC
TRBJ1-5 | - | - | TRBV30 | CAWSVGVNQPQHF | TGTGCCTGGAGTGTGGGTGTGAATCAGCCCCAGCATTTT